This entry features one TCR beta chain sequence. Its antigen is unidentified. A multiplex PCR was run with 60 Vbeta primers and 13 Jbeta primers. Profiling relied on immunoSEQ multiplex PCR, and the TCRdb table lists in-frame clones only, not all of them. Altogether 170,000 or so clones are present, 75% to 80% being singletons, with the ten largest covering around 3.1%. This sample was included in a study of cytomegalovirus exposure and HLA in healthy donors. Study observations and caveats: Sequencing depth roughly uniform across donors was assumed in presence/absence analyses. Within an earlier analysis, most TCR beta V segments proved productive either about 90% or about 30% of the time. The number of N-insertions in an Asian-associated ancestry cluster was reportedly below the approximately 600-donor mean in a later analysis.

The germline V gene encodes CDR1 SGHVS and CDR2 FNYEAQ. V lost 4 bases to trimming and J lost 6 bases; unmatched junction nucleotides: 3. The CDR3 runs 15 residues. The chain employs TRBV7-6 and TRBJ1-6; the match to TRBD1 covers 10 bases. Sequencing input: PBMCs. This receptor was taken from a woman aged 40-49 years in good health and CMV-seronegative. The CDR3 coding sequence is TGTGCCAGCAGCTCGGACAGGGGGGCTAATTCACCCCTCCACTTT. Its protein product is CASSSDRGANSPLHF.